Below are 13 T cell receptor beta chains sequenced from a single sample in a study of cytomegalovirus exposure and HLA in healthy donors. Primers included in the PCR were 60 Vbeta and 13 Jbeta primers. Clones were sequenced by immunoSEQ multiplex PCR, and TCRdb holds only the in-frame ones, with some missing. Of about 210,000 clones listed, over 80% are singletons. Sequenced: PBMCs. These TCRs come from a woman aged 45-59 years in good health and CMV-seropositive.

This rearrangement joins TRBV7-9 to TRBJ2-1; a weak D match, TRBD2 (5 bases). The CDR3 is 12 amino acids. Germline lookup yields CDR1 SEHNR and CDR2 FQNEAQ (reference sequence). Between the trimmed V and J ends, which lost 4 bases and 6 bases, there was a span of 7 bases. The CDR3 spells CASSYGLNEQFF. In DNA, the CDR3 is TGTGCCAGCAGCTATGGACTCAATGAGCAGTTCTTC.

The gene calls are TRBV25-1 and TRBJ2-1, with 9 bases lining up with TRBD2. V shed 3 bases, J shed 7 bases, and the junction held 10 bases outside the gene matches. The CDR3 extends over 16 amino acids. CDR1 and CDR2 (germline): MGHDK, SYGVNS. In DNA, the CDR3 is TGTGCCAGCAGTGACCCCCCCGCGGGGGGGCAAAATGAGCAGTTCTTC. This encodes CASSDPPAGGQNEQFF. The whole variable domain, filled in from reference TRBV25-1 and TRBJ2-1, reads EADIYQTPRYLVIGTGKKITLECSQTMGHDKMYWYQQDPGMELHLIHYSYGVNSTEKGDLSSESTVSRIRTEHFPLTLESARPSHTSQYLCASSDPPAGGQNEQFFGPGTRLTVL.

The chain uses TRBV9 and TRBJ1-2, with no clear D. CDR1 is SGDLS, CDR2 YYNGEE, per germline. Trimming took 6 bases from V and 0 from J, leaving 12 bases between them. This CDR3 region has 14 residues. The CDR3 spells CASNFGSSNYGYTF. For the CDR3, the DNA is TGTGCCAGCAACTTCGGGTCTTCTAACTATGGCTACACCTTC.

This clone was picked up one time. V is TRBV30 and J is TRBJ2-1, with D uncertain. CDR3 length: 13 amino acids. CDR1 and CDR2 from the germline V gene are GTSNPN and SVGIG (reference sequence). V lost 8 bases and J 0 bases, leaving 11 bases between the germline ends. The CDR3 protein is CAGEFHSYNEQFF. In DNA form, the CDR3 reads TGTGCCGGAGAGTTTCACTCCTACAATGAGCAGTTCTTC.

In DNA, the CDR3 is TGTGCCTCCATTGGGACAGCAAGTATACTTTCGAACACTGAAGCTTTCTTT. This sequence encodes CASIGTASILSNTEAFF. This chain links TRBV19 with TRBJ1-1; 7 positions match TRBD1. Germline V CDR1 and CDR2: LNHDA, SQIVND (reference sequence). Trimming removed 11 bases from V and 1 base from J; junction bases left unmatched: 19. The CDR3 length is 17 residues.

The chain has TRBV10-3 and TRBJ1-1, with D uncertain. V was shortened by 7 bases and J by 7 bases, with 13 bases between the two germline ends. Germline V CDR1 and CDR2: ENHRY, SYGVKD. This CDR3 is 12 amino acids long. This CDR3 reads CAIKRASSEAFF. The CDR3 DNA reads TGTGCCATCAAGCGGGCCAGCAGTGAAGCTTTCTTT.

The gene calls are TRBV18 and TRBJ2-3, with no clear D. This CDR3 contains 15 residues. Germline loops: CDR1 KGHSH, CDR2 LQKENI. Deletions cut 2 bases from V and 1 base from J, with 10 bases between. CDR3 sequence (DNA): TGTGCCAGCTCACCATCCTCCAGCGGCACAGATACGCAGTATTTT. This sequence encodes CASSPSSSGTDTQYF.

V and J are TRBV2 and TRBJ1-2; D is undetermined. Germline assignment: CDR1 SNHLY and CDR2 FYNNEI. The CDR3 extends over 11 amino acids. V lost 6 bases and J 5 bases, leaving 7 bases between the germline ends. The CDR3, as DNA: TGTGCCAGCAGCCTCGGGTATGGCTACACCTTC. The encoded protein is CASSLGYGYTF.

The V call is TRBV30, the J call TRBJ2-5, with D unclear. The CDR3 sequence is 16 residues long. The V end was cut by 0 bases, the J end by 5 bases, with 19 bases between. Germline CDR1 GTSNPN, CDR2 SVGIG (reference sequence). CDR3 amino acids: CAWSVRGDSYWETQYF. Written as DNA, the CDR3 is TGTGCCTGGAGTGTACGCGGTGACTCCTATTGGGAGACCCAGTACTTC.

CDR3 in DNA: TGTGCCAGCACATTCGGGGAGGGGTCAGATACGCAGTATTTT. It specifies CASTFGEGSDTQYF. The chain is built from TRBV6-5 and TRBJ2-3; 7 nucleotides line up with TRBD2. V trimming: 7 bases; J trimming: 4 bases; junction bases outside the gene matches: 8. CDR1 and CDR2 from the germline V gene are MNHEY and SVGAGI. The CDR3 loop spans 14 amino acids.

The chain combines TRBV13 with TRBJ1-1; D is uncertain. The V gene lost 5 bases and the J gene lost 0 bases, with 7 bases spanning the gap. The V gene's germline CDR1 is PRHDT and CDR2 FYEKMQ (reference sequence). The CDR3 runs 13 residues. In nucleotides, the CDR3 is TGTGCCAGCAGCCCCGGGGTGAACACTGAAGCTTTCTTT. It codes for CASSPGVNTEAFF.

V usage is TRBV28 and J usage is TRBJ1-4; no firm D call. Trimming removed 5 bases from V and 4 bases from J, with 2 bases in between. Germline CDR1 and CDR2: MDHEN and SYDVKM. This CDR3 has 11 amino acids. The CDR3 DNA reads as TGTGCCAGCAGTCTTAATGAAAAACTGTTTTTT. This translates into CASSLNEKLFF.

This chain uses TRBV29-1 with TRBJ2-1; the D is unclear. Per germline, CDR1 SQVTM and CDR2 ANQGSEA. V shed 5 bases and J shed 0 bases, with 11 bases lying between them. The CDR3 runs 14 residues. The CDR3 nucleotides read TGCAGCGTTCCGACTGTTGCCTCCTACAATGAGCAGTTCTTC. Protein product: CSVPTVASYNEQFF.